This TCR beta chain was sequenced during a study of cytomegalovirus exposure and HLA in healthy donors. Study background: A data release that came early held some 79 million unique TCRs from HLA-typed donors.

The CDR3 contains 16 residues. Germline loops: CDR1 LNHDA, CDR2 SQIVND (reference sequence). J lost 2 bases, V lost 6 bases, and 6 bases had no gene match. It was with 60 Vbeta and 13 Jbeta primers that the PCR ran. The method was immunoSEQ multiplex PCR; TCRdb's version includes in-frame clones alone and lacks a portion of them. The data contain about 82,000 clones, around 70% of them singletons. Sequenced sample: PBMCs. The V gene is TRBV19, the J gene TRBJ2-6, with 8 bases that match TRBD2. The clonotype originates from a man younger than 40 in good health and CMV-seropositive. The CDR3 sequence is CASRSAGGAGANVLTF. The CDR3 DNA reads TGTGCCAGTAGGTCGGCGGGGGGCGCTGGGGCCAACGTCCTGACTTTC.